This T cell receptor (beta chain) was recovered during a study of shared clonotypes between healthy human individuals. General study results and limits: At large depth, rarefaction still showed sorted-subset sequencing to be incomplete. Naive CD4 clonotypes overlapped across a few donors at approximately 5.5%.

CDR3 length: 14 residues. Trimming removed 1 base at V and 8 bases at J, with 11 bases between. Germline assignment: CDR1 PRHDT and CDR2 FYEKMQ (reference sequence). CD8 cells classed as naive were CD45RO-negative and positively selected for CCR7, excluding terminally differentiated effector memory CD45RA+ cells. Original methodology: Junction-only sequences without quality scores came from ImmunoSEQ, so filtering differed. Repertoires were generated with immunoSEQ multiplex PCR, while TCRdb's copy carries only in-frame clones and drops some. That table furnishes V, J and clone size, whereas the DNA furnished D and trimming. The sample records about 820,000 clones, 85% to 95% being singletons. Regarding this clone: The antigen is not known.

The gene calls are TRBV13 and TRBJ1-4; TRBD1 might be the D (6 bases). The source is a man aged 25 to 40 in good health. Sequencing used naive CD8+ T cells sorted from blood. CDR3 protein: CASSLDREGEKLFF. The CDR3 DNA reads TGTGCCAGCAGCTTAGACAGGGAAGGGGAAAAACTGTTTTTT.